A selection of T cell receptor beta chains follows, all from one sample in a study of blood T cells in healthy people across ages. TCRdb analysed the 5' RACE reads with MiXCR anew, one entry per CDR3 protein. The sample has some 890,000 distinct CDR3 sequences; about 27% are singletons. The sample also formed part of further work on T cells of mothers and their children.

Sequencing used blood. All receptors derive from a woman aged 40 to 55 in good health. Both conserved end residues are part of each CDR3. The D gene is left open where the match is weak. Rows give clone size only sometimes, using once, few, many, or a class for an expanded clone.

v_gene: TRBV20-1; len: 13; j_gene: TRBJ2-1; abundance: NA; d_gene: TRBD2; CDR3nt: TGCAGTGCTTTAGCGGGAGGGTTCTTTGAGCAGTTCTTC; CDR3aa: CSALAGGFFEQFF
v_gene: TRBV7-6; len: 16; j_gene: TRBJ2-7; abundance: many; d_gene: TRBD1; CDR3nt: TGTGCCAGCAGCACCCTTCCGGGACAGGGCTCCTACGAGCAGTACTTC; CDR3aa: CASSTLPGQGSYEQYF
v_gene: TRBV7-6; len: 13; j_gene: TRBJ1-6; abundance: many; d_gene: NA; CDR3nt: TGTGCCAGCAGTCGGCAGGATAATTCACCCCTCCACTTT; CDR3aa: CASSRQDNSPLHF
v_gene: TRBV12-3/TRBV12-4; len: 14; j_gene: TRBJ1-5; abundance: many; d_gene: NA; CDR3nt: TGTGCCAGCAGTTTAGAAGGGGCTGGTCAGCCCCAGCATTTT; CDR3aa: CASSLEGAGQPQHF
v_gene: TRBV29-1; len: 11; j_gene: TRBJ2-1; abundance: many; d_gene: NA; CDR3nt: TGCAGCGCAGCAGGGGTGGATGAGCAGTTCTTC; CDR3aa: CSAAGVDEQFF
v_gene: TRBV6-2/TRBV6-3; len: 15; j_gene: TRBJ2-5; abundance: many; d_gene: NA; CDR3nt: TGTGCCAGCAGACCCCTCCGGGACATCCAAGAGACCCAGTACTTC; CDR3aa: CASRPLRDIQETQYF
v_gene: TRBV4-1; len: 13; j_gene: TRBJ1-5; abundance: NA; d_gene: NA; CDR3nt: TGCGCCAGCAGCCAAGATCTCAGTCAGCCCCAGCATTTT; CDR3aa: CASSQDLSQPQHF
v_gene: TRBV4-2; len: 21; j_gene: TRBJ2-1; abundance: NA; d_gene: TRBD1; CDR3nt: TGTGCCAGCAGCCCCCGCTTTTTTTCCTCTCAGACAGGGAAAGCCGACAATGAGCAGTTCTTC; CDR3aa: CASSPRFFSSQTGKADNEQFF
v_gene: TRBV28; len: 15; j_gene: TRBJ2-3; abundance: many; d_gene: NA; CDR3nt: TGTGCCAGCAGTTTGGTGAGGGGTGGCACAGATACGCAGTATTTT; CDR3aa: CASSLVRGGTDTQYF
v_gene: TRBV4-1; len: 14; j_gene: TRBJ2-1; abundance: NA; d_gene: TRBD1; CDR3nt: TGCGCCAGCAGCCACCCATTTGGGACAGCCGAGCAGTTCTTC; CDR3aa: CASSHPFGTAEQFF